This T cell receptor (beta chain) was recorded in a study of cytomegalovirus exposure and HLA in healthy donors. V trimming: 5 bases; J trimming: 3 bases; junction bases outside the gene matches: 11. The germline CDR1 and CDR2 sequences are SGHRS and YFSETQ. The CDR3 contains 16 residues. As for the donors, each was a healthy bone marrow donor. Primers included in the PCR were 60 Vbeta and 13 Jbeta primers. Here immunoSEQ multiplex PCR was the method, and the copy in TCRdb shows in-frame clones only, minus some. The table has some 160,000 clones, nearly 80% seen once. What was sequenced was PBMCs. This receptor was obtained from a woman aged 40 to 50 in good health and CMV-seronegative. The chain couples TRBV5-1 to TRBJ2-3; the match to TRBD2 covers 8 bases. CDR3 nucleotides: TGCGCCAGCAGATACCACGGGGGGGCCGTTACAGATACGCAGTATTTT. It translates to CASRYHGGAVTDTQYF.